These 24 T cell receptor beta chains share one sample of origin, sequenced in a study of T cells and Merkel cell carcinoma outcomes. Sequenced by immunoSEQ multiplex PCR; TCRdb stores in-frame clones only, minus some. The table lists about 3,600 clones, almost 95% of them singletons. The sample was tumor tissue from Merkel cell carcinoma. These receptor sequences come from a human donor with Merkel cell carcinoma.

The gene calls are TRBV4-2 and TRBJ2-5; 9 nucleotides match TRBD2. The CDR3 runs 17 residues. CDR1 is LGHNA, CDR2 YNFKEQ, per germline. V lost 0 bases, J lost 1 base, and 6 bases stayed unmatched. The CDR3 loop is CASSQDSLAGIQETQYF. As DNA, the CDR3 is TGTGCCAGCAGCCAAGATAGTCTAGCGGGGATCCAAGAGACCCAGTACTTC.

This clone was picked up one time. The chain recombines TRBV30 with TRBJ1-1, with 7 nucleotides matching TRBD1. Germline V lookup: CDR1 GTSNPN, CDR2 SVGIG (reference sequence). The CDR3 extends over 12 amino acids. V trimming: 4 bases; J trimming: 5 bases; junction bases outside the gene matches: 4. Written as DNA, the CDR3 is TGTGCCTGGACAGGGGGGAGTACTGAAGCTTTCTTT. It specifies CAWTGGSTEAFF.

The chain couples TRBV20-1 to TRBJ2-3; D is unclear. This CDR3 has 10 residues. V was clipped by 5 bases and J by 8 bases, with 8 bases between them. Germline CDR1 is DFQATT and CDR2 is SNEGSKA (reference sequence). CDR3 DNA sequence: TGCAGTGCTCCCCGCCCTACGCAGTATTTT. Residues: CSAPRPTQYF.

The chain uses TRBV5-6 and TRBJ2-4; D unclear. Germline V CDR1 and CDR2: SGHDT, YYEEEE. V lost 7 bases and J 15 bases, leaving 14 bases between the germline ends. There are 10 residues in the CDR3. CDR3 bases: TGTGCCAGCGGTTCAGACTGGGGGTACTTC. This encodes CASGSDWGYF. Full variable domain (rest looked up from reference TRBV5-6 and TRBJ2-4): DAGVTQSPTHLIKTRGQQVTLRCSPKSGHDTVSWYQQALGQGPQFIFQYYEEEERQRGNFPDRFSGHQFPNYSSELNVNALLLGDSALYLCASGSDWGYFGAGTRLSVL.

The chain joins TRBV5-1 to TRBJ2-1; no clear D. CDR3 size: 12 residues. Germline V gene lookup returns CDR1 SGHRS and CDR2 YFSETQ. Between the trimmed V and J ends, which lost 0 bases and 6 bases, there was a span of 4 bases. Here the CDR3 reads CASSLVSNEQFF. In nucleotides, the CDR3 is TGCGCCAGCAGCTTGGTGAGCAATGAGCAGTTCTTC.

The CDR3 DNA is TGTGCCAGCTCACCACCCCCTAGCGGGGGGTTAGCCAAAAACATTCAGTACTTC. Its translation: CASSPPPSGGLAKNIQYF. The chain uses TRBV18 and TRBJ2-4; 11 positions match TRBD2. V dropped 0 bases and J dropped 0; count of bases not matched to a gene: 4. The germline CDR1 and CDR2 sequences are KGHSH and LQKENI. This CDR3 comprises 18 residues.

This rearrangement joins TRBV5-1 to TRBJ2-3; unclear D gene. From germline, CDR1 is SGHRS and CDR2 YFSETQ. This CDR3 region has 14 residues. V lost 0 bases and J 7 bases, leaving 12 bases between the germline ends. CDR3 amino acids: CASSLVLNSYTQYF. DNA of the CDR3: TGCGCCAGCAGCTTGGTCCTAAATTCTTATACGCAGTATTTT.

Of note for this clone: The junction and the germline gene differ at one end; a read error may be behind it. The chain carries TRBV5-4 and TRBJ2-7; the match to TRBD1 covers 7 bases. The CDR3 length is 16 residues. Germline-derived CDR1 and CDR2 are SGHNT and YYREEE (reference sequence). CDR3 in amino acids: CASSYHFGQEFDEQYF. The CDR3 DNA reads TGTGCCAGCAGCTACCACTTCGGACAGGAGTTTGACGAGCAGTATTTC.

The chain has TRBV4-1 and TRBJ1-1; D unresolved. Germline loops: CDR1 MGHRA, CDR2 YSYEKL. V was clipped by 6 bases and J by 0 bases, with 8 bases between them. CDR3 length: 13 residues. For the CDR3, the DNA is TGCGCCAGCAGAGATTTTATGAACACTGAAGCTTTCTTT. Residues: CASRDFMNTEAFF.

The chain has TRBV7-9 and TRBJ2-2; D call uncertain. The V gene lost 3 bases and the J gene lost 5 bases, with 13 bases spanning the gap. The CDR3 runs to 15 residues. Germline CDR1 SEHNR, CDR2 FQNEAQ (reference sequence). CDR3 nucleotides: TGTGCCAGCAGCTTTGCTAAACCCAGAACCGGGGAGCTGTTTTTT. Amino acid sequence: CASSFAKPRTGELFF.

The rearrangement uses TRBV6-5 and TRBJ1-5, with a tentative D call TRBD1 (5 bases). Trimming pared 4 bases from V and 5 bases from J, leaving 9 bases between. This CDR3 contains 13 residues. Germline V CDR1 and CDR2: MNHEY, SVGAGI. In nucleotides, the CDR3 is TGTGCCAGCAGTTCTCAGACAGATCAGCCCCAGCATTTT. Translation: CASSSQTDQPQHF.

This chain links TRBV6-5 with TRBJ2-7; perhaps TRBD1 as D (5 bases). Per germline, CDR1 MNHEY and CDR2 SVGAGI. V was pared by 4 bases and J by 6 bases, with 16 bases between. The CDR3 length is 14 residues. The CDR3 spells CASSSTGHPPEQYF. The CDR3 region has the DNA TGTGCCAGCAGTTCAACAGGTCACCCTCCCGAGCAGTACTTC.

The chain couples TRBV15 to TRBJ1-5; D gene uncertain. Trimming pared 4 bases from V and 3 bases from J, leaving 10 bases between. CDR1 is LNHNV and CDR2 is YYDKDF in the germline V gene (reference sequence). CDR3 length equals 14 residues. In nucleotides, the CDR3 is TGTGCCACCAGCATGCCGGGATACAATCAGCCCCAGCATTTT. Residues: CATSMPGYNQPQHF.

Turning to this clone: Other DNA sequences from this sample encode an identical CDR3 as well. The genes are TRBV19 and TRBJ2-3, with 16 nucleotides matching TRBD2. Germline V lookup: CDR1 LNHDA, CDR2 SQIVND (reference sequence). After removal of 6 bases from V and 5 bases from J, the junction contained 11 bases not matched to a gene. This CDR3 has 18 residues. The CDR3 here is CASSRTGTSGGAGDTQYF. DNA for the CDR3: TGTGCCAGTAGCCGCACCGGGACTAGCGGGGGGGCCGGAGATACGCAGTATTTT.

V and J are TRBV6-5 and TRBJ2-5; D possibly corresponds to TRBD1 (6 bases). Germline V gene lookup returns CDR1 MNHEY and CDR2 SVGAGI. With 0 bases removed from V and 5 bases from J, the gap between germline ends came to 7 bases. The CDR3 sequence is 13 residues long. The CDR3 sequence: CASSYSRGETQYF. The CDR3 DNA reads as TGTGCCAGCAGTTACTCGAGGGGGGAGACCCAGTACTTC.

V is TRBV4-1 and J is TRBJ2-1, with a weak D call TRBD1 (6 bases). The germline V gene encodes CDR1 MGHRA and CDR2 YSYEKL. The CDR3 spans 16 residues. Trimming shortened V by 2 bases and J by 5 bases, and 16 bases separated the two germline ends. The chain's CDR3 is CASSQTGLPFNNEQFF. The CDR3 DNA sequence: TGCGCCAGCAGCCAAACAGGGTTGCCATTTAACAATGAGCAGTTCTTC.

The chain joins TRBV11-2 to TRBJ1-2; TRBD1 is a possible D gene (6 bases). With 1 base removed from V and 2 bases from J, the gap between germline ends came to 11 bases. In germline, CDR1 is SGHAT, CDR2 FQNNGV. This CDR3 spans 15 amino acids. The CDR3 DNA follows: TGTGCCAGCAGCTTAGTCGAGGGGGACAACTATGGCTACACCTTC. Translated: CASSLVEGDNYGYTF. Supplemented by reference TRBV11-2 and TRBJ1-2, the full variable domain reads EAGVAQSPRYKIIEKRQSVAFWCNPISGHATLYWYQQILGQGPKLLIQFQNNGVVDDSQLPKDRFSAERLKGVDSTLKIQPAKLEDSAVYLCASSLVEGDNYGYTFGSGTRLTVV.

This clone has only one observation. The V gene is TRBV7-9, the J gene TRBJ2-3; 8 bases map to TRBD1. Germline V gene data show CDR1 as SEHNR and CDR2 as FQNEAQ (reference sequence). The CDR3 covers 15 residues. V shed 5 bases and J 0 bases; nucleotides not matched to a gene: 4. This CDR3 is CASSPQGASTDTQYF. The CDR3 bases are TGTGCCAGCAGCCCGCAGGGGGCGAGCACAGATACGCAGTATTTT. Full variable domain (rest looked up from reference TRBV7-9 and TRBJ2-3): DTGVSQNPRHKITKRGQNVTFRCDPISEHNRLYWYRQTLGQGPEFLTYFQNEAQLEKSRLLSDRFSAERPKGSFSTLEIQRTEQGDSAMYLCASSPQGASTDTQYFGPGTRLTVL.

V and J are TRBV2 and TRBJ1-5, with D unresolved. CDR1 and CDR2 (germline): SNHLY, FYNNEI. Trimming shortened V by 0 bases and J by 9 bases, and 15 bases separated the two germline ends. The CDR3 totals 15 residues. The CDR3 nucleotides are TGTGCCAGCAGTGAAGCGGGAGTAGGGAACGGGCCCCAGCATTTT. This encodes CASSEAGVGNGPQHF.

This rearrangement joins TRBV28 to TRBJ1-2; D is unclear. V was pared by 3 bases and J by 8 bases, with 7 bases between. CDR1 MDHEN and CDR2 SYDVKM come from the germline V gene. This CDR3 contains 11 residues. Here the CDR3 reads CASSFVGGYTF. CDR3 DNA sequence: TGTGCCAGCAGTTTTGTAGGAGGCTACACCTTC.

The chain is built from TRBV15 and TRBJ1-4; D ambiguous. Germline V CDR1 and CDR2: LNHNV, YYDKDF (reference sequence). The CDR3 has 14 amino acids. V gave up 3 bases and J gave up 8 bases, with 13 bases separating them. CDR3 sequence: CATSSRTPSEKLFF. The CDR3 coding sequence is TGTGCCACCAGCAGCAGAACACCTAGCGAAAAACTGTTTTTT. Variable domain in full (rest from reference TRBV15 and TRBJ1-4): DAMVIQNPRYQVTQFGKPVTLSCSQTLNHNVMYWYQQKSSQAPKLLFHYYDKDFNNEADTPDNFQSRRPNTSFCFLDIRSPGLGDTAMYLCATSSRTPSEKLFFGSGTQLSVL.

This chain connects TRBV7-9 to TRBJ2-1; the D is unclear. V was clipped by 1 base and J by 16 bases, with 17 bases between them. CDR1 SEHNR and CDR2 FQNEAQ come from the germline V gene (reference sequence). This CDR3 comprises 13 residues. The chain's CDR3 is CASSLGETTRLFF. CDR3 sequence (DNA): TGTGCCAGCAGCTTAGGCGAAACGACTCGCCTTTTCTTC.

The V call is TRBV29-1, the J call TRBJ2-1, with D possibly matching TRBD1 (6 bases). V dropped 4 bases and J dropped 1 base, with 11 bases sitting between them. The CDR3 is 14 amino acids. CDR1 is SQVTM, CDR2 ANQGSEA, per germline. CDR3 in amino acids: CSVAGQGSYNEQFF. CDR3 bases: TGCAGCGTTGCAGGGCAGGGGTCCTACAATGAGCAGTTCTTC.

This clone was detected a few times. The chain links TRBV29-1 to TRBJ1-1; the D is unclear. Between the trimmed V and J ends, which lost 6 bases and 4 bases, there was a span of 12 bases. The CDR3 spans 12 residues. The germline CDR1 and CDR2 sequences are SQVTM and ANQGSEA. CDR3 loop: CSVTEGSTEAFF. DNA for the CDR3: TGCAGCGTGACGGAGGGAAGCACTGAAGCTTTCTTT.